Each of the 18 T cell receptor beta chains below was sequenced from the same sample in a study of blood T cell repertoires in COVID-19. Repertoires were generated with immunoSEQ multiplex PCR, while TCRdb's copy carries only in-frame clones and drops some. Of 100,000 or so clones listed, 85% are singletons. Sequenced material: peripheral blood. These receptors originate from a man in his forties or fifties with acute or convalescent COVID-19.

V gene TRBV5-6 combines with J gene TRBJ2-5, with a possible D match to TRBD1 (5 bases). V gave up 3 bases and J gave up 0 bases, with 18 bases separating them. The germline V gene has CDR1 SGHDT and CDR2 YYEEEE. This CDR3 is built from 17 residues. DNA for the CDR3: TGTGCCAGCAGCTCGAGTAGGGGTCCACAGTACCAAGAGACCCAGTACTTC. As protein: CASSSSRGPQYQETQYF. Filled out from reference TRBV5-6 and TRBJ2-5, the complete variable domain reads DAGVTQSPTHLIKTRGQQVTLRCSPKSGHDTVSWYQQALGQGPQFIFQYYEEEERQRGNFPDRFSGHQFPNYSSELNVNALLLGDSALYLCASSSSRGPQYQETQYFGPGTRLLVL.

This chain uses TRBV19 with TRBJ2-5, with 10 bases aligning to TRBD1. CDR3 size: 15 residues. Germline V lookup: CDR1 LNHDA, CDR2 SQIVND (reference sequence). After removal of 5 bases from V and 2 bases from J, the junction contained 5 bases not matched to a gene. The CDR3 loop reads CASSLPGQGQETQYF. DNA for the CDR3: TGTGCCAGTAGTTTACCGGGACAGGGGCAAGAGACCCAGTACTTC.

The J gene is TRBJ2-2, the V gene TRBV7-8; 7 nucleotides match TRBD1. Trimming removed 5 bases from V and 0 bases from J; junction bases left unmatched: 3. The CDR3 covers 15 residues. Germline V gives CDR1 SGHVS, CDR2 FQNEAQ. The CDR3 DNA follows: TGTGCCAGCAGCCCCGACAGGGCGAACACCGGGGAGCTGTTTTTT. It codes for CASSPDRANTGELFF.

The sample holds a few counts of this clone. CDR3 sequence (DNA): TGTGCCAGCAGCCTTTTTCAACTAGGGAGGAATCAGCCCCAGCATTTT. This encodes CASSLFQLGRNQPQHF. The V call is TRBV2, the J call TRBJ1-5; D gene unclear. The germline gives CDR1 SNHLY, CDR2 FYNNEI. The CDR3 is 16 residues long. V lost 6 bases, J lost 4 bases, and 19 bases lay in between.

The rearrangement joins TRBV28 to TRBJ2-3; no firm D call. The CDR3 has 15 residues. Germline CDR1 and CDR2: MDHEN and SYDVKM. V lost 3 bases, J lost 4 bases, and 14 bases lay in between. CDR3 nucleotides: TGTGCCAGCAGTTTGTCCACAGACGGCCCAGATACGCAGTATTTT. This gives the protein CASSLSTDGPDTQYF. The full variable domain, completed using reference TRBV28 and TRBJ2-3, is DVKVTQSSRYLVKRTGEKVFLECVQDMDHENMFWYRQDPGLGLRLIYFSYDVKMKEKGDIPEGYSVSREKKERFSLILESASTNQTSMYLCASSLSTDGPDTQYFGPGTRLTVL.

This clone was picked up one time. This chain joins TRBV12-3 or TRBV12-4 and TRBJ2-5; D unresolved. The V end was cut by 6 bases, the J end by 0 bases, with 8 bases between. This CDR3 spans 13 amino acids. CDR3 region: CASRIGYQETQYF. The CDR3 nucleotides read TGTGCCAGCAGAATCGGGTACCAAGAGACCCAGTACTTC.

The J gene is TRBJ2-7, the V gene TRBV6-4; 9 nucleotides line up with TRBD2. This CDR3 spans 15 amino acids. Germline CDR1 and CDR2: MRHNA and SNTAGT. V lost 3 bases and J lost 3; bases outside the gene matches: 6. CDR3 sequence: CASSEWPSGDYEQYF. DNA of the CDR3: TGTGCCAGCAGTGAATGGCCTAGCGGGGACTACGAGCAGTACTTC.

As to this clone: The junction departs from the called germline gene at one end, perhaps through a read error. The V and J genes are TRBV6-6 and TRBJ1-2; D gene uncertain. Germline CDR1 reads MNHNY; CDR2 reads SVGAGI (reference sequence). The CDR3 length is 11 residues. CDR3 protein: CASRSGPSYPF. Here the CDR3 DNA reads TGTGCCAGCAGATCAGGTCCCTCCTACCCCTTC.

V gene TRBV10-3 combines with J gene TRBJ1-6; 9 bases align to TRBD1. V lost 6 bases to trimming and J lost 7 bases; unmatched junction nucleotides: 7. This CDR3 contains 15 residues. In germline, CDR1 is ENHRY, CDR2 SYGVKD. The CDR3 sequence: CAISLQGAENSPLHF. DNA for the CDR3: TGTGCCATCAGCCTACAGGGGGCGGAGAATTCACCCCTCCACTTT.

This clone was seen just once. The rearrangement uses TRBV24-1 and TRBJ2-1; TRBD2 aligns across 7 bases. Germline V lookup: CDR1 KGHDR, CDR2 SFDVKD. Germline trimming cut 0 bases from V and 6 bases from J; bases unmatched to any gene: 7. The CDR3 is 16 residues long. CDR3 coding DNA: TGTGCCACCAGTGATTTGCCCAGCGGGAAAGTCAATGAGCAGTTCTTC. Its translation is CATSDLPSGKVNEQFF.

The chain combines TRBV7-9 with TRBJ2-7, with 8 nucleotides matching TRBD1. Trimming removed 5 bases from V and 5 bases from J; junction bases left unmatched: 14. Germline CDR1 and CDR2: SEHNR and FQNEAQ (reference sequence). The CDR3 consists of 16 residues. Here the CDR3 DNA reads TGTGCCAGCAGCCAAAGTCCCGGACAGGGTGCCCACGAGCAGTACTTC. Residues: CASSQSPGQGAHEQYF.

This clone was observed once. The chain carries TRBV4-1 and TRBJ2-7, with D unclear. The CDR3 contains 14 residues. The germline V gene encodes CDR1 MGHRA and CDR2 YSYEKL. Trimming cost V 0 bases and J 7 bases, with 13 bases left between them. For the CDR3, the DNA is TGCGCCAGCAGCCAAGATTACGGCGGCCCGGAGCAGTACTTC. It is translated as CASSQDYGGPEQYF.

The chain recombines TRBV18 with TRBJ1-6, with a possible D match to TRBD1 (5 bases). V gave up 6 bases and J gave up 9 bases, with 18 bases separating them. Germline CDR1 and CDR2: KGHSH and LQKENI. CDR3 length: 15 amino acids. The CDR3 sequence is CASSGGISDFSPLHF. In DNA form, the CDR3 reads TGTGCCAGCTCCGGGGGGATTTCTGATTTTTCACCCCTCCACTTT.

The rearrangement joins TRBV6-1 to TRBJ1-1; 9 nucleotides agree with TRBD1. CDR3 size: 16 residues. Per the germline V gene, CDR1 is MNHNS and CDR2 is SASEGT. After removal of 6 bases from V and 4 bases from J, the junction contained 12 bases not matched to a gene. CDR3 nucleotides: TGTGCCAGCAGGGAAACAGGGGGCACCCCGGGCACTGAAGCTTTCTTT. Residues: CASRETGGTPGTEAFF.

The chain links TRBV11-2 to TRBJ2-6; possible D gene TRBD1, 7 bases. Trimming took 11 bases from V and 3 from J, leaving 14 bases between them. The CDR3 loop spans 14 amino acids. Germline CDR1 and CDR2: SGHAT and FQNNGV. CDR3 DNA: TGTGCCGTCTGGAGGGGGCATGGGGCCAACGTCCTGACTTTC. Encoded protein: CAVWRGHGANVLTF.

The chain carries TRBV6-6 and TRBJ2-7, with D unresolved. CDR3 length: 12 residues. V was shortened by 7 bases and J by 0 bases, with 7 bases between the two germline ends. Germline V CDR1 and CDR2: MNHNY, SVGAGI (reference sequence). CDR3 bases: TGTGCCAGCACAGCGAGCTCCTACGAGCAGTACTTC. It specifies CASTASSYEQYF.

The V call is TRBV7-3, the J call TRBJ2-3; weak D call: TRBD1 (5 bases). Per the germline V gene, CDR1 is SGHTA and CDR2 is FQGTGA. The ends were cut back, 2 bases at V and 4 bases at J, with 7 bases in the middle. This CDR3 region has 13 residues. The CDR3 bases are TGTGCCAGCAGCTTACTGGGGCCAGATACGCAGTATTTT. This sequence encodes CASSLLGPDTQYF.

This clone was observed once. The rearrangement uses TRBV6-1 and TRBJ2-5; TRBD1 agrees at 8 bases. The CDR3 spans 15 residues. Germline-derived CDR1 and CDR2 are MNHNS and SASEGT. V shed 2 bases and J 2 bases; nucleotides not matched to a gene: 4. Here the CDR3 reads CASSEPYRGQETQYF. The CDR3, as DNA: TGTGCCAGCAGTGAACCATACAGGGGGCAAGAGACCCAGTACTTC.